This note documents a single T cell receptor beta chain sequence. Its specific antigen is unknown. No base-level quality is on record; no much larger clone is a single base apart. The library was prepared using the immunoSEQ multiplex PCR assay. For the multiplex PCR, a mixture combining 60 forward primers for TCR Vbeta segments and 13 reverse primers for TCR Jbeta segments was used. The CDR3 region of rearranged TCR beta genes was amplified from genomic DNA by a multiplex PCR assay. The amplified TCR beta libraries were sequenced on the Illumina HiSeq System as 87-base-pair reads. Processing in the source paper ran as follows. A later analysis counted about 80 million unique TCR beta chains across the 666 repertoires, and 9 million to 14 million of these chains were shared by at least two donors. To remove PCR and sequencing errors, raw reads were error-corrected and collapsed into unique sequences using a nearest-neighbor algorithm that merged closely related sequences. V, D and J gene segments were assigned by aligning CDR3 sequences to IMGT reference sequences. For a sequence to be retained, a match of at least six nucleotides was required to both a V gene segment and a J gene segment. Rearrangements were classified as productive when the CDR3 lacked stop codons and remained in frame with V and J, and all other rearrangements were classified as non-productive. Following IMGT convention, CDR3 was defined as the stretch from the second conserved V-encoded cysteine up to the conserved J-encoded phenylalanine. The earlier analysis of 450 to 750 of the donors excluded any sequence lacking an unambiguous match to a single V gene segment. In an earlier analysis of 587 of the donors, a V segment was called functional when productive rearrangements were above 56.7%, and segregating when the standard deviation between donors exceeded 5%. To diagnose cytomegalovirus status from the catalog of TCR beta chain sequences, a statistical classification framework was built. In a later analysis, V and J genes were assigned by comparing TCR nucleotide sequences against IMGT/GENE-DB human TR gene sequences. The TCRdist pipeline was used in a later analysis to assign CDR3 sequences and most-parsimonious VDJ recombination scenarios. In a later analysis, every TCR beta chain was defined by the combination of its CDR3 amino acid sequence and its V-gene family, and reads without a unique V-gene family were dropped. A later analysis removed several hundred highly shared, low-generation-probability nucleotide sequences to deal with suspected cross-contamination and a sequencing artifact. For each public chain, a later analysis derived a clonal expansion index from normalized ranks of inferred template counts within each repertoire. In a later analysis, generation probabilities were computed using a VDJ recombination model fitted to out-of-frame rearrangements, and the results were checked against IGoR. Hypergeometric tests were used in a later analysis to score TCR-TCR, TCR-HLA and TCR-CMV co-occurrence, with a repertoire-size bias correction applied to the TCR pairs. In a later analysis, false discovery rates were estimated by permuting HLA or CMV assignments 20 times. In a later analysis, co-occurring TCRs were grouped with DBSCAN, and TCRdist sequence similarity was added when clustering was performed within HLA-allele-positive subsets. For co-occurrence clustering, repertoires with fewer than 30,000 or more than 120,000 public chains were excluded, along with four to six repertoires with anomalous nucleotide sharing. TCRdb took this table from immuneACCESS and kept in-frame rearrangements with V and J called. Such tables lack part of the clones; where checked against another copy, unresolved V genes explain under half of the gap, and the rest is unexplained. V, J and clone size derive from that table, while D and trimming were established from the DNA sequence. The sample table records about 180,000 clones; roughly 80% of these occur just once. The top ten clones comprise about 0.39% of the sample.

This entry comes from a study of cytomegalovirus exposure and HLA in healthy donors (TCRdb year 2017). About the full investigation: An earlier analysis of several hundred of the donors reported approximately 300 Gb of sequence data and roughly 100 million unique TCR beta sequences from about 200 million T cells. Approximately 300 gigabases of sequencing data and around 80 million unique TCR sequences made up an early release that covered around 640 HLA-typed donors. Among the roughly 400 genotyped donors, more than 70% belonged to the genetic ancestry cluster associated with self-reported Caucasian donors. The study aimed to test whether signatures of past pathogen exposure could be identified by cataloging public T cell receptors. The study profiled the T cell repertoires of about 640 subjects by immunosequencing and related them to cytomegalovirus serostatus. A separate validation cohort of 100 to 150 different subjects was used in addition to the 666-subject first cohort. To predict cytomegalovirus infection status, the study combined high-throughput TCR immunosequencing, statistical association of individual TCRs with disease status, and machine learning. To study patterns of TCR occurrence, a later analysis re-analyzed previously published TCR beta repertoires from around 660 donors and added high-resolution HLA genotyping. Rather than using new phenotypic data, the later analysis identified candidate immune exposures from TCR beta sequences and from how often those sequences occurred across donors. An earlier analysis of 587 of the donors used high-throughput TCR beta sequencing to judge whether each TCR beta V gene segment behaved as functional or pseudogenic. Donor age, sex, ethnicity and CMV serostatus were collected together with the repertoire data. A later genetic analysis used genome-wide SNP genotypes for about 60% of the roughly 700 donors, treating that subset as a discovery cohort. Every discovery cohort repertoire had been produced on one sequencing platform. HLA typing covered class I and class II loci at four-digit resolution. The number of donors typed differed by locus, with about 629-640 for A, B, C, DRB1 and DQB1, more than 500 for DQA1, under 610 for DPA1, and approximately 470 for DPB1. Because of strong linkage in the cohort, 5 or 6 DR-DQ haplotypes were treated as single units for association and clustering. Across 300 to 400 genotyped donors of the cohort, an average of about 200,000 unique TCR beta nucleotide sequences per donor were sequenced, and roughly 18% of those sequences were non-productive. Results and caveats for the whole study, not just this receptor: Most TCR sequences were observed very rarely across donors, whereas some public TCRs were present in many individuals. In a later analysis, TCR association rates were found to vary across HLA loci, with the most associated TCRs seen for DRB1 alleles and the fewest for HLA-C alleles. A later genetic analysis reported fewer N-insertions in productive TCRs among donors in an Asian-associated ancestry cluster than the roughly 700-donor mean. Because counts were too low, about 18 rarely observed V segments, including chromosome 9 orphons, were excluded from the earlier analysis of some 540 of the donors. In vitro tests confirmed that three of the cytomegalovirus-associated TCR beta chains recognize cytomegalovirus antigens. HLA typing was unavailable for some donors at each locus, so association tests used only the typed subset. An earlier analysis of 587 of the donors showed that most TCR beta V segments appeared in productive rearrangements either about 87% or about 30% of the time, which broadly matched IMGT annotations. In both the original and validation cohorts, the classifier was reported to diagnose cytomegalovirus status with high specificity and sensitivity. Linkage disequilibrium might explain the correlated functional status among segregating V segments, but an unknown experimental factor could not be excluded. It was suggested by the authors that the approach could potentially be generalized to other disease states and immunological phenotypes. For the cohort, immune exposure information was limited to CMV serostatus. The presence/absence analyses assumed that sequencing depth was roughly uniform across donors, and that assumption may not be true. The study gave a list of 150 to 200 TCR beta chains associated with cytomegalovirus. A cluster of highly shared sequence variants was judged likely to represent a technical artifact of the sequencing pipeline. Some IMGT-functional V segments, including TRBV6-2 and TRBV6-3, could not be told apart with the 87-base-pair reads, so those segments were excluded. A later analysis associated some 17,000 TCR beta sequences with specific HLA alleles at a false discovery rate of 0.05. In this cohort, only TCR beta chains were sequenced, and detectable features were limited by the absence of alpha or paired-chain data. When HLA alleles, especially DR and DQ, strongly co-occurred, attributing TCR associations to individual alleles was difficult. A later analysis reported that several top co-occurrence clusters appeared linked to parvovirus B19, influenza, CMV and Epstein-Barr virus. A later analysis found that HLA-associated TCR beta chains were more clonally expanded and had lower generation probabilities than equally common non-associated chains. A later genetic analysis associated a missense DCLRE1C variant with V-gene and J-gene trimming of TCR beta chains, and an independent cohort replicated the association. According to a later analysis, most CMV-associated TCR beta chains appeared to be HLA-restricted, and the HLA associations seemed to be driven largely by CMV exposure. A further reported finding was that TCR beta sequences accurately predicted the HLA-A and HLA-B alleles for most subjects in the first cohort.

The cohort consisted of 600 to 700 healthy bone marrow donors. At the time of sampling, every cohort member was nominally healthy, though immune exposures that went unrecorded were likely present. The donor tested CMV seronegative, placing the donor among the roughly 400 seronegative members of the cohort. A peripheral blood sample was collected from each donor, and TCR beta sequencing was performed on peripheral blood mononuclear cells. The Qiagen DNeasy Blood Extraction Kit was used to extract genomic DNA from the blood cell samples. V and J lose 3 bases and 2 bases, and a span of 15 bases separates them. There are 16 amino acids in the CDR3, from cysteine to phenylalanine inclusive. Only the CDR3 DNA is retained, 48 bases long and in frame from the first base. The germline V gene specifies SGDLS as CDR1 and YYNGEE as CDR2.

Recombination linked TRBV9 to TRBJ2-1, and perhaps TRBD2 as D gene, on 6 matching bases. The sequence was obtained from a boy aged 2-15 years in good health and CMV-seronegative. Sequenced input: PBMCs. The DNA sequence follows: TGTGCCAGCAGCGCAAAGGAGGGCGACGCCTACAATGAGCAGTTCTTC. This codes for CASSAKEGDAYNEQFF.